The present TCR beta chain was sequenced within a study of T cell changes during pregnancy in multiple sclerosis. The CDR3 contains 15 residues. Per the germline V gene, CDR1 is SNHLY and CDR2 is FYNNEI. After removal of 6 bases from V and 4 bases from J, the junction contained 8 bases not matched to a gene. Clones were sequenced by immunoSEQ multiplex PCR, and TCRdb holds only the in-frame ones, with some missing. The sample contains fewer than 80,000 clones, around 90% of which appear only once. Specimen: peripheral blood, collected in the first trimester of pregnancy. V gene TRBV2 combines with J gene TRBJ2-1; 8 bases map to TRBD1. The receptor comes from a female donor in good health, enrolled as a control in a pregnancy study. The CDR3 DNA sequence: TGTGCCAGCAGCGATTTCAGGGGGCTTTACAATGAGCAGTTCTTC. Translating gives CASSDFRGLYNEQFF.